This T cell receptor (beta chain) derives from a study of CD8+ T cells in alopecia areata. Extracted RNA was reverse transcribed, and the resulting cDNA served as sequencing template. The table came from immunoSEQ multiplex PCR; TCRdb's copy has only in-frame clones and leaves some out. The sample offers more than 250,000 clones and no singletons, the top ten holding 1.2%. Broader study findings: It was lesional scalp, especially alopecia totalis/universalis, that showed higher clonality than normal scalp. Alphabeta T cells residing in normal skin are also sequenced in scalp samples.

Separation of pooled cutaneous lymph node cells was by sorting with CD4, CD8alpha, NKG2D, NKG2ACE and other markers. The germline V gene has CDR1 NSHNY and CDR2 SYGAGN. This CDR3 region has 15 residues. The trim removed 2 bases at V and 5 bases at J, leaving 3 bases unmatched. About this clone itself: The antigen is not known. Gene names refer to mouse genes. The read terminates 3 residues before the CDR3 end, so the remaining end is supplied by the germline J gene.

The sequenced sample was CD4+ T cells sorted from a lymph node. The receptor comes from a C3H/HeJ mouse with alopecia areata. These mice share the MHC haplotype H2-k. V and J are TRBV13-1 and TRBJ1-6; the match to TRBD1 covers 8 bases. Being an ORF, TRBJ1-6 has a function that is uncertain. The CDR3 sequence: CASSETGEDNSPLYF. CDR3 bases read: TGTGCCAGCAGTGAGACAGGGGAGGATAATTCGCCC.